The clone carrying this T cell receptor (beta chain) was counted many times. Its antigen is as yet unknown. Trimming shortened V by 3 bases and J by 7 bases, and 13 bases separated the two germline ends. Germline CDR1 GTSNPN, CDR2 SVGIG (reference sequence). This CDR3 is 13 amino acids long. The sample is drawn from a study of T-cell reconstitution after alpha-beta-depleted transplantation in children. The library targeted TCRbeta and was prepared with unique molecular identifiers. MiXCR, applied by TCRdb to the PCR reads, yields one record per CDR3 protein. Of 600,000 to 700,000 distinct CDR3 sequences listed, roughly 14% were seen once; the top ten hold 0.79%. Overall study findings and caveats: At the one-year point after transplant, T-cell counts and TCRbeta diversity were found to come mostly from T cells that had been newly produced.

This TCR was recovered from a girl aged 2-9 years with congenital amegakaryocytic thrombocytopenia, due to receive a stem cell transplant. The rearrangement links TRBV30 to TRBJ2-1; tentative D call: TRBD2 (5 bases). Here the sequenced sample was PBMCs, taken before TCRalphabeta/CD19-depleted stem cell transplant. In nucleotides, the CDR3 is TGTGCCTGGAGCGTTACGCTAGCAAATGAGCAGTTCTTC. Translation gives CAWSVTLANEQFF.